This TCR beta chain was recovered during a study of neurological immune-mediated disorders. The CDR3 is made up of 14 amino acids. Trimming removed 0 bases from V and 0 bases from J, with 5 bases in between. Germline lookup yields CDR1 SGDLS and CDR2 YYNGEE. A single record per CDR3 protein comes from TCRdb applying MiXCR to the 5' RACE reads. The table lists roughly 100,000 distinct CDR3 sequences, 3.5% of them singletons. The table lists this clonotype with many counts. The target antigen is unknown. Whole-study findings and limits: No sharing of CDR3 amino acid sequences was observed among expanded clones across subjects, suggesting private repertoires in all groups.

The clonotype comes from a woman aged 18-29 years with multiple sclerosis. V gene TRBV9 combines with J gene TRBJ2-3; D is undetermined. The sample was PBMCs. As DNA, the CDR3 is TGTGCCAGCAGCGTAGACGGAAGCACAGATACGCAGTATTTT. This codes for CASSVDGSTDTQYF.